These 24 T cell receptor beta chains came from one sample sequenced in a study of human T cells and chemical hapten exposure. The time point was: patch test 1, 2 weeks after DPC sensitization. Treatment here: therapeutic diphenylcyclopropenone sensitization with weekly scalp DPC. RNA extraction used unfractionated whole blood as the source of total RNA. TCRdb processed the RACE reads anew with MiXCR; each CDR3 protein has one entry. Of 50,000 or so distinct CDR3 sequences listed, more than 9.5% are singletons. Sequences were derived from whole blood, sampled in connection with sensitization to the hapten diphenylcyclopropenone (DPC). These TCRs come from a woman aged 40-49 years with alopecia areata. Some clones in this sample may be carry-over from other donors' samples.

This clonotype was seen at least ten times. An end of the junction does not agree with germline; a read error may underlie this. J is TRBJ2-3 and V is TRBV28, with 8 nucleotides matching TRBD1. This CDR3 region has 12 residues. Germline V gene data show CDR1 as MDHEN and CDR2 as SYDVKM. The CDR3 spells CASSLPGTGRNF. The CDR3 DNA is TGTGCCAGCAGTCTCCCCGGGACAGGAAGAAATTTT.

This clonotype showed up just once. This chain links TRBV29-1 with TRBJ2-7, with TRBD1 matching over 7 bases. In germline, CDR1 is SQVTM, CDR2 ANQGSEA. The CDR3 is 11 amino acids. J gave up 8 bases and V 6 bases, and 7 bases lay outside the gene matches. CDR3 loop: CSVGTAQKQYF. CDR3 bases: TGCAGCGTGGGGACAGCGCAGAAGCAGTACTTC.

This clonotype has only a few counts. The rearrangement uses TRBV12-3 or TRBV12-4 and TRBJ1-1; D is possibly TRBD1 (5 bases). V was trimmed by 7 bases and J by 2 bases, leaving 17 bases between them. The CDR3 is 15 residues long. The CDR3 coding sequence is TGTGCCAGCACCCCCTCGGGCAGGGCTAACACTGAAGCTTTCTTT. Its translation: CASTPSGRANTEAFF.

The table lists this clonotype with a few counts. The rearrangement uses TRBV9 and TRBJ1-1; TRBD1 might be the D (5 bases). V shed 1 base and J shed 1 base, with 8 bases lying between them. Germline V gene lookup returns CDR1 SGDLS and CDR2 YYNGEE. This CDR3 is 14 amino acids long. The CDR3 DNA is TGTGCCAGCAGCGTATCAGACAGGAACACTGAAGCTTTCTTT. It yields the protein CASSVSDRNTEAFF.

This clonotype was seen a few times. The J gene is TRBJ1-6, the V gene TRBV2, with TRBD1 matching 7 bases. This CDR3 is built from 15 residues. Germline CDR1 is SNHLY and CDR2 is FYNNEI. J lost 10 bases, V lost 6 bases, and 12 bases had no gene match. For the CDR3, the DNA is TGTGCCAGCAGCCAAACAGGGGATGTGAAGTCACCCCTCCACTTT. It yields the protein CASSQTGDVKSPLHF. The whole variable domain, filled in from reference TRBV2 and TRBJ1-6, reads EPEVTQTPSHQVTQMGQEVILRCVPISNHLYFYWYRQILGQKVEFLVSFYNNEISEKSEIFDDQFSVERPDGSNFTLKIRSTKLEDSAMYFCASSQTGDVKSPLHFGNGTRLTVT.

This clonotype was seen a few times. The rearrangement uses TRBV4-3 and TRBJ2-1, with 7 bases fitting TRBD2. V shed 0 bases and J 8 bases; nucleotides not matched to a gene: 7. Germline loops: CDR1 LGHNA, CDR2 YSLEER. The CDR3 totals 15 residues. The CDR3 region is CASSQDPYRGDEQFF. The CDR3 DNA is TGCGCCAGCAGCCAAGATCCGTACCGGGGGGATGAGCAGTTCTTC.

This clonotype has a count of ten or more. This sequence joins TRBV11-2 and TRBJ1-2; D is possibly TRBD1 (5 bases). Trimming stripped 3 bases from V and 2 bases from J, with 10 bases between. This CDR3 contains 14 residues. Looked up from germline, CDR1 is SGHAT and CDR2 is FQNNGV. CDR3: CASSLGRMNYGYTF. CDR3 DNA sequence: TGTGCCAGCAGCTTGGGACGGATGAACTATGGCTACACCTTC.

The genes are TRBV4-3 and TRBJ1-6, with TRBD1 as a possible D gene (5 bases). The germline V and J ends were trimmed by 1 base and 3 bases, with 22 bases remaining between them. CDR3 size: 20 residues. In germline, CDR1 is LGHNA, CDR2 YSLEER. CDR3 region: CASSQVRKRGDRGYNSPLHF. In nucleotides, the CDR3 is TGCGCCAGCAGCCAAGTAAGGAAAAGGGGCGACAGAGGCTATAATTCACCCCTCCACTTT.

This clonotype was seen at least ten times. One end of the junction is discordant with germline, which a read error may explain. The genes are TRBV7-7 and TRBJ2-2, with 13 bases aligning to TRBD2. The CDR3 sequence is 16 residues long. Germline assignment: CDR1 SSHAT and CDR2 FNYEAQ (reference sequence). CDR3 in amino acids: CASSRTSGGNTGELFF. The CDR3 DNA follows: TGTGCTAGCAGCCGGACTAGCGGGGGTAACACCGGGGAGCTGTTTTTT.

This clonotype was detected only a few times. The CDR3 spells CASRLTSGPYEQYF. DNA for the CDR3: TGTGCCAGCAGACTTACTAGCGGGCCCTACGAGCAGTACTTC. The chain links TRBV3-1 to TRBJ2-7, with 9 bases identical to TRBD2. The V segment lost 6 bases and the J segment 2 bases; nucleotides outside the gene matches: 5. The germline V gene encodes CDR1 LGHDT and CDR2 YNNKEL (reference sequence). The CDR3 length is 14 residues.

The chain is built from TRBV2 and TRBJ2-3; the D gene is possibly TRBD2 (6 bases). The V end was cut by 5 bases, the J end by 1 base, with 16 bases between. There are 16 residues in the CDR3. CDR1 and CDR2 from the germline V gene are SNHLY and FYNNEI. This CDR3 is CASSPSWGVGTDTQYF. The DNA for the CDR3 is TGTGCCAGCAGTCCCTCCTGGGGGGTCGGCACAGATACGCAGTATTTT.

V and J are TRBV2 and TRBJ2-2; unclear D gene. V gave up 5 bases and J gave up 6 bases, with 13 bases separating them. The germline CDR1 and CDR2 sequences are SNHLY and FYNNEI. This CDR3 spans 14 amino acids. DNA for the CDR3: TGTGCCAGCAGTTCATCTAGGAAGGCCGGGGAGCTGTTTTTT. Translated: CASSSSRKAGELFF.

The chain combines TRBV4-1 with TRBJ2-5; unclear D gene. Trimming removed 0 bases from V and 5 bases from J, with 7 bases in between. Looked up from germline, CDR1 is MGHRA and CDR2 is YSYEKL. The CDR3 covers 13 residues. As DNA, the CDR3 is TGCGCCAGCAGCCAAGATCCCGGCGAGACCCAGTACTTC. It translates to CASSQDPGETQYF.

This clonotype has ten or more counts. The chain joins TRBV29-1 to TRBJ1-2; D perhaps matches TRBD1 (5 bases). Trimming cost V 4 bases and J 10 bases, with 19 bases left between them. Germline V gives CDR1 SQVTM, CDR2 ANQGSEA. This CDR3 is 13 amino acids long. In DNA form, the CDR3 reads TGCAGCGTTGCGAGGGGCCTCCAGCATGACTACACCTTC. Its translation: CSVARGLQHDYTF.

This clonotype was seen ten or more times. The chain recombines TRBV21-1 with TRBJ1-5. TRBV21-1 is noted as a pseudogene. The CDR3 consists of 9 residues. CDR3 protein: CARLGPQHF. CDR3 coding DNA: TGTGCCCGTTTAGGGCCCCAGCATTTT.

This clonotype was recorded at least ten times. This chain links TRBV5-5 with TRBJ1-3; 9 bases align to TRBD1. This CDR3 has 16 residues. V was clipped by 3 bases and J by 4 bases; unmatched bases: 8. Germline V gene lookup returns CDR1 SGHKS and CDR2 YYEKEE (reference sequence). This CDR3 is CASSYEQGAGGNTIYF. In nucleotides, the CDR3 is TGTGCCAGCAGCTATGAACAGGGGGCGGGAGGAAACACCATATATTTT.

This clonotype was counted at least ten times. The chain has TRBV10-3 and TRBJ2-7, with 8 nucleotides matching TRBD1. After removal of 7 bases from V and 2 bases from J, the junction contained 4 bases not matched to a gene. CDR1 is ENHRY, CDR2 SYGVKD, per germline. The CDR3 runs to 13 residues. In DNA, the CDR3 is TGTGCCATCATGCTGGGACAGGCCTACGAGCAGTACTTC. Amino acids: CAIMLGQAYEQYF.

In its sample, this clonotype was seen a few times. The chain carries TRBV28 and TRBJ1-5; no firm D call. This CDR3 is 14 amino acids long. The V gene's germline CDR1 is MDHEN and CDR2 SYDVKM. Trimming took 1 base from V and 6 from J, leaving 10 bases between them. CDR3 sequence: CASSLSFVGQPQHF. The CDR3 bases are TGTGCCAGCAGTTTATCGTTCGTTGGTCAGCCCCAGCATTTT.

This clonotype appeared once. This chain uses TRBV18 with TRBJ1-3; a possible D gene is TRBD1 (5 bases). Deletions cut 6 bases from V and 0 bases from J, with 12 bases between. Germline lookup yields CDR1 KGHSH and CDR2 LQKENI. The CDR3 is 15 residues long. Here the CDR3 reads CASSPTDSSGNTIYF. The CDR3 region has the DNA TGTGCCAGCTCCCCGACAGACAGCTCTGGAAACACCATATATTTT.

This clonotype was counted many times. The gene calls are TRBV6-2 or TRBV6-3 and TRBJ2-1; TRBD1 aligns across 7 bases. V was pared by 4 bases and J by 11 bases, with 5 bases of the junction left unmatched. CDR1 and CDR2 from the germline V gene are MNHEY and SVGEGT. This CDR3 has 12 amino acids. CDR3 coding DNA: TGTGCCAGCAGTTCAAAACAGGGGAAGCAGTTCTTC. This gives the protein CASSSKQGKQFF.

This clonotype has only a few counts. The chain links TRBV9 to TRBJ1-5; D might be TRBD1 (5 bases). Trimming removed 4 bases at V and 9 bases at J, with 14 bases between. CDR1 SGDLS and CDR2 YYNGEE come from the germline V gene. This CDR3 comprises 13 residues. The CDR3 loop reads CASSSTGDLPQHF. The CDR3 DNA reads as TGTGCCAGCAGCTCAACAGGAGACTTGCCCCAGCATTTT.

This clonotype was seen a few times. The chain uses TRBV5-1 and TRBJ1-1; 8 bases align to TRBD1. Germline assignment: CDR1 SGHRS and CDR2 YFSETQ. CDR3 length: 19 amino acids. The junction had 16 bases not matched to a gene; V was cut back by 0 bases and J by 3 bases. The CDR3 protein is CASSLGVVGQGSVDTEAFF. CDR3 DNA: TGCGCCAGCAGCTTGGGGGTAGTCGGACAGGGTTCAGTGGACACTGAAGCTTTCTTT.

This clonotype was seen many times. The chain joins TRBV5-4 to TRBJ2-1, with D uncertain. In germline, CDR1 is SGHNT, CDR2 YYREEE (reference sequence). Trimming took off 0 bases at V and 8 bases at J, with 9 bases between the two ends. The CDR3 runs 13 residues. The CDR3 DNA is TGTGCCAGCAGCTTGGCGGGTAAAGATGAGCAGTTCTTC. Amino acids: CASSLAGKDEQFF. Supplemented by reference TRBV5-4 and TRBJ2-1, the full variable domain reads ETGVTQSPTHLIKTRGQQVTLRCSSQSGHNTVSWYQQALGQGPQFIFQYYREEENGRGNFPPRFSGLQFPNYSSELNVNALELDDSALYLCASSLAGKDEQFFGPGTRLTVL.

This clonotype came up a few times. The chain joins TRBV7-9 to TRBJ2-7; D ambiguous. The CDR3 has 14 amino acids. With 1 base removed from V and 5 bases from J, the gap between germline ends came to 12 bases. Germline-derived CDR1 and CDR2 are SEHNR and FQNEAQ (reference sequence). The CDR3 sequence is CASSLEGLTDEQYF. The CDR3, as DNA: TGTGCCAGCAGCTTAGAGGGCTTAACCGACGAGCAGTACTTC.